These 25 T cell receptor beta chains came from one sample sequenced in a study of immune evolution from preneoplasia to lung adenocarcinoma (dated by TCRdb to the early 2020s). The library relied on the immunoSEQ multiplex PCR assay. TCRdb limited this immuneACCESS table to in-frame rearrangements with V and J called. A share of clones is missing; checked studies link under half to unresolved V genes, and the rest is unexplained. This sample holds tens of thousands of clones; approximately 80% were observed only once. Together, the top ten hold less than 6% of the sample. Sequencing was performed on FFPE invasive lung adenocarcinoma tissue. Sample cell subset or site, as interpreted from the label and publication: frankly invasive lung adenocarcinoma (ADC). These receptors all stem from a person in their sixties with lung adenocarcinoma.

This clone was found a few times. The gene calls are TRBV6-4 and TRBJ2-2; D is perhaps TRBD2 (6 bases). Germline CDR1 reads MRHNA; CDR2 reads SNTAGT. The CDR3 runs to 15 residues. Deletions cut 3 bases from V and 3 bases from J, with 11 bases between. The CDR3 region is CASSERGSDTGELFF. The CDR3 DNA reads as TGTGCCAGCAGTGAACGGGGGAGTGACACCGGGGAGCTGTTTTTT.

V gene TRBV14 combines with J gene TRBJ2-6; no clear D gene. The CDR3 runs to 13 residues. V dropped 6 bases and J dropped 0 bases, with 3 bases sitting between them. CDR1 SGHDN and CDR2 FVKESK come from the germline V gene. In DNA form, the CDR3 reads TGTGCCAGCAGACACTCTGGGGCCAACGTCCTGACTTTC. This translates into CASRHSGANVLTF.

The CDR3 DNA follows: TGTGCCAGCAGTCGGGGCCAGGGGATCGATGAGCAGTTCTTC. Protein: CASSRGQGIDEQFF. The V call is TRBV6-6, the J call TRBJ2-1; a weak D match, TRBD1 (6 bases). The V end was cut by 5 bases, the J end by 8 bases, with 16 bases between. The CDR3 is made up of 14 amino acids. Per germline, CDR1 MNHNY and CDR2 SVGAGI (reference sequence).

This chain uses TRBV5-1 with TRBJ2-7; D is undetermined. This CDR3 comprises 14 residues. Between the trimmed V and J ends, which lost 5 bases and 0 bases, there was a span of 12 bases. Germline V gives CDR1 SGHRS, CDR2 YFSETQ. The CDR3 DNA reads TGCGCCAGCAGGGGTAGCCCCAACTCCTACGAGCAGTACTTC. It yields the protein CASRGSPNSYEQYF. Full variable domain (remainder filled in from reference TRBV5-1 and TRBJ2-7): KAGVTQTPRYLIKTRGQQVTLSCSPISGHRSVSWYQQTPGQGLQFLFEYFSETQRNKGNFPGRFSGRQFSNSRSEMNVSTLELGDSALYLCASRGSPNSYEQYFGPGTRLTVT.

This chain connects TRBV19 to TRBJ2-2; 9 bases fit TRBD1. The germline CDR1 and CDR2 sequences are LNHDA and SQIVND (reference sequence). The CDR3 spans 15 residues. The V and J ends lost 10 bases and 5 bases, in that order; junction bases with no gene match: 11. The DNA for the CDR3 is TGTGCCACCCAGACCGGGACAGGGAGGACCGGGGAGCTGTTTTTT. It is translated as CATQTGTGRTGELFF.

The V and J genes are TRBV11-3 and TRBJ2-1, with 8 bases aligning to TRBD1. The CDR3 has 17 residues. Germline lookup yields CDR1 SGHNT and CDR2 YENEEA. Trimming cost V 5 bases and J 2 bases; bases outside gene matches: 11. The CDR3 nucleotides read TGTGCCAGCAGCAATACCATCGACAGGGGAGCCTACAATGAGCAGTTCTTC. Its protein product is CASSNTIDRGAYNEQFF.

The V gene is TRBV5-4, the J gene TRBJ2-5, with 12 positions matching TRBD2. The CDR3 extends over 15 amino acids. The trim removed 3 bases at V and 2 bases at J, leaving 2 bases unmatched. Germline CDR1 is SGHNT and CDR2 is YYREEE (reference sequence). CDR3 protein: CASSSGLAGQETQYF. CDR3 in DNA: TGTGCCAGCAGCTCTGGACTAGCGGGACAAGAGACCCAGTACTTC. Looking up the rest from reference TRBV5-4 and TRBJ2-5 gives the full variable domain: ETGVTQSPTHLIKTRGQQVTLRCSSQSGHNTVSWYQQALGQGPQFIFQYYREEENGRGNFPPRFSGLQFPNYSSELNVNALELDDSALYLCASSSGLAGQETQYFGPGTRLLVL.

The chain combines TRBV18 with TRBJ2-7; perhaps TRBD1 as D (5 bases). Germline V gene lookup returns CDR1 KGHSH and CDR2 LQKENI. With 2 bases removed from V and 0 bases from J, the gap between germline ends came to 8 bases. The CDR3 sequence is 14 residues long. The CDR3 coding sequence is TGTGCCAGCTCACCAATCGACAGCTCCTACGAGCAGTACTTC. It translates to CASSPIDSSYEQYF.

The genes are TRBV29-1 and TRBJ1-2, with a possible D match to TRBD1 (5 bases). CDR1 and CDR2 from the germline V gene are SQVTM and ANQGSEA. The germline V and J ends were trimmed by 6 bases and 7 bases, with 21 bases remaining between them. This CDR3 has 14 amino acids. The CDR3 protein is CSVGEVGMSFGYTF. CDR3 coding DNA: TGCAGCGTGGGGGAGGTGGGCATGTCATTTGGCTACACCTTC.

V usage is TRBV12-5 and J usage is TRBJ1-1; D ambiguous. Germline loops: CDR1 LGHNT, CDR2 FRNRAP. The CDR3 runs 13 residues. V was pared by 1 base and J by 1 base, with 4 bases between. The CDR3 sequence is CASGLGGNTEAFF. The CDR3 nucleotides read TGTGCTAGTGGTTTGGGAGGGAACACTGAAGCTTTCTTT.

This chain connects TRBV25-1 to TRBJ1-2, with D possibly matching TRBD1 (5 bases). This CDR3 contains 14 residues. Germline V gene sequence: CDR1 MGHDK, CDR2 SYGVNS. V dropped 7 bases and J dropped 1 base, with 13 bases sitting between them. In DNA, the CDR3 is TGTGCCAGCACCCGGCCGGGGGGTAACTATGGCTACACCTTC. Translating it yields CASTRPGGNYGYTF.

The chain joins TRBV29-1 to TRBJ1-1; TRBD1 matches 9 bases. The J segment lost 4 bases and the V segment lost 6 bases, leaving 6 bases of the junction unmatched. CDR1 and CDR2 (germline): SQVTM, ANQGSEA. The CDR3 totals 13 residues. The chain's CDR3 is CSVGQGSSTEAFF. CDR3 sequence (DNA): TGCAGCGTGGGACAGGGATCGAGCACTGAAGCTTTCTTT.

The chain recombines TRBV7-2 with TRBJ2-3; 10 bases line up with TRBD2. Germline assignment: CDR1 SGHTA and CDR2 FQGNSA. The V and J ends lost 0 bases and 2 bases, in that order; junction bases with no gene match: 8. The CDR3 has 18 amino acids. Here the CDR3 reads CASSLARVTSGTTDTQYF. CDR3 in DNA: TGTGCCAGCAGCTTAGCGAGGGTAACTAGCGGGACCACAGATACGCAGTATTTT.

This clone turned up a few times. The genes are TRBV27 and TRBJ2-7; TRBD1 matches 8 bases. Looked up from germline, CDR1 is MNHEY and CDR2 is SMNVEV (reference sequence). CDR3 length: 17 amino acids. V shed 3 bases and J 4 bases; nucleotides not matched to a gene: 14. The CDR3 nucleotides read TGTGCCAGCAGTTTTACCGAGACAGGGGATCATAGGTACGAGCAGTACTTC. Protein sequence: CASSFTETGDHRYEQYF.

The rearrangement uses TRBV7-9 and TRBJ2-3; D gene ambiguous. With 5 bases removed from V and 4 bases from J, the gap between germline ends came to 7 bases. Germline V gene lookup returns CDR1 SEHNR and CDR2 FQNEAQ (reference sequence). The CDR3 is 12 residues long. The CDR3 region has the DNA TGTGCCAGCAGCCCCTACTCAGATACGCAGTATTTT. Amino acids: CASSPYSDTQYF. The whole variable domain, remainder taken from reference TRBV7-9 and TRBJ2-3, is DTGVSQNPRHKITKRGQNVTFRCDPISEHNRLYWYRQTLGQGPEFLTYFQNEAQLEKSRLLSDRFSAERPKGSFSTLEIQRTEQGDSAMYLCASSPYSDTQYFGPGTRLTVL.

This clone showed up just a few times. V usage is TRBV18 and J usage is TRBJ1-1; D remains unclear. The CDR3 contains 16 residues. V was shortened by 3 bases and J by 1 base, with 15 bases between the two germline ends. Looked up from germline, CDR1 is KGHSH and CDR2 is LQKENI. Here the CDR3 DNA reads TGTGCCAGCTCACCCCCGGGTGTAGGGAAGAACACTGAAGCTTTCTTT. Encoded protein: CASSPPGVGKNTEAFF.

This chain links TRBV5-1 with TRBJ2-2; no clear D. The germline V gene has CDR1 SGHRS and CDR2 YFSETQ. The germline V and J ends were trimmed by 1 base and 7 bases, with 5 bases remaining between them. The length of the CDR3 is 12 residues. The CDR3 loop is CASSLKGGELFF. The CDR3 nucleotides read TGCGCCAGCAGCTTGAAGGGCGGGGAGCTGTTTTTT.

CDR3 bases: TGTGCCAGCTCACCCCCAGTCCGGGGAAACACCATATATTTT. Protein sequence: CASSPPVRGNTIYF. The V and J genes are TRBV18 and TRBJ1-3; D is unresolved. The V gene's germline CDR1 is KGHSH and CDR2 LQKENI. This CDR3 is 14 amino acids long. Trimming took 3 bases from V and 4 from J, leaving 10 bases between them. The entire variable domain, with the rest obtained from reference TRBV18 and TRBJ1-3, is as follows: NAGVMQNPRHLVRRRGQEARLRCSPMKGHSHVYWYRQLPEEGLKFMVYLQKENIIDESGMPKERFSAEFPKEGPSILRIQQVVRGDSAAYFCASSPPVRGNTIYFGEGSWLTVV.

The rearrangement joins TRBV7-9 to TRBJ2-5; D not resolved. V gave up 5 bases and J gave up 5 bases, with 9 bases separating them. The CDR3 is 12 amino acids. Germline loops: CDR1 SEHNR, CDR2 FQNEAQ (reference sequence). The CDR3 region has the DNA TGTGCCAGCAGCCCCGTCGCGGAGACCCAGTACTTC. Amino acid sequence: CASSPVAETQYF.

J is TRBJ2-5 and V is TRBV2; possibly TRBD1 for D (5 bases). Germline CDR1 and CDR2: SNHLY and FYNNEI. The length of the CDR3 is 14 residues. The germline V and J ends were trimmed by 3 bases and 3 bases, with 11 bases remaining between them. The DNA for the CDR3 is TGTGCCAGCAGTGAGGGCAGGGTGGAAGAGACCCAGTACTTC. Residues: CASSEGRVEETQYF.

J is TRBJ2-7 and V is TRBV5-1; a possible D gene is TRBD1 (6 bases). Germline CDR1 is SGHRS and CDR2 is YFSETQ. Trimming shortened V by 2 bases and J by 0 bases, and 12 bases separated the two germline ends. This CDR3 spans 15 amino acids. The CDR3 here is CASSFGQWGSYEQYF. The CDR3 DNA sequence: TGCGCCAGCAGCTTCGGACAGTGGGGCTCCTACGAGCAGTACTTC. The entire variable domain, with the rest obtained from reference TRBV5-1 and TRBJ2-7, is as follows: KAGVTQTPRYLIKTRGQQVTLSCSPISGHRSVSWYQQTPGQGLQFLFEYFSETQRNKGNFPGRFSGRQFSNSRSEMNVSTLELGDSALYLCASSFGQWGSYEQYFGPGTRLTVT.

V and J are TRBV28 and TRBJ1-4, with TRBD1 matching 7 bases. With V trimmed by 5 bases and J by 0 bases, 9 bases remained unmatched. Germline values: CDR1 MDHEN, CDR2 SYDVKM. The CDR3 has 17 residues. Here the CDR3 reads CASSPGGHIATNEKLFF. In DNA, the CDR3 is TGTGCCAGCAGTCCAGGGGGACACATTGCAACTAATGAAAAACTGTTTTTT.

The chain recombines TRBV5-4 with TRBJ1-1, with TRBD1 identical over 8 bases. From germline, CDR1 is SGHNT and CDR2 YYREEE (reference sequence). After removal of 2 bases from V and 8 bases from J, the junction contained 5 bases not matched to a gene. The CDR3 totals 13 residues. The CDR3 here is CASSFRAGGEAFF. In DNA form, the CDR3 reads TGTGCCAGCAGCTTCCGGGCAGGGGGCGAAGCTTTCTTT.

V and J are TRBV9 and TRBJ2-1, with 7 bases matching TRBD2. CDR3 size: 15 residues. Trimming cost V 0 bases and J 4 bases; bases outside gene matches: 4. CDR1 and CDR2 (germline): SGDLS, YYNGEE. The CDR3 DNA is TGTGCCAGCAGCGTAGTTGGGGGAGGGTACAATGAGCAGTTCTTC. Residues: CASSVVGGGYNEQFF.

The chain links TRBV14 to TRBJ1-1; D is ambiguous. This CDR3 region has 13 residues. CDR1 and CDR2 from the germline V gene are SGHDN and FVKESK. Trimming took 4 bases from V and 6 from J, leaving 12 bases between them. CDR3 nucleotide sequence: TGTGCCAGCAGCCTCGGGAAGAGATCTGAAGCTTTCTTT. Translating gives CASSLGKRSEAFF.